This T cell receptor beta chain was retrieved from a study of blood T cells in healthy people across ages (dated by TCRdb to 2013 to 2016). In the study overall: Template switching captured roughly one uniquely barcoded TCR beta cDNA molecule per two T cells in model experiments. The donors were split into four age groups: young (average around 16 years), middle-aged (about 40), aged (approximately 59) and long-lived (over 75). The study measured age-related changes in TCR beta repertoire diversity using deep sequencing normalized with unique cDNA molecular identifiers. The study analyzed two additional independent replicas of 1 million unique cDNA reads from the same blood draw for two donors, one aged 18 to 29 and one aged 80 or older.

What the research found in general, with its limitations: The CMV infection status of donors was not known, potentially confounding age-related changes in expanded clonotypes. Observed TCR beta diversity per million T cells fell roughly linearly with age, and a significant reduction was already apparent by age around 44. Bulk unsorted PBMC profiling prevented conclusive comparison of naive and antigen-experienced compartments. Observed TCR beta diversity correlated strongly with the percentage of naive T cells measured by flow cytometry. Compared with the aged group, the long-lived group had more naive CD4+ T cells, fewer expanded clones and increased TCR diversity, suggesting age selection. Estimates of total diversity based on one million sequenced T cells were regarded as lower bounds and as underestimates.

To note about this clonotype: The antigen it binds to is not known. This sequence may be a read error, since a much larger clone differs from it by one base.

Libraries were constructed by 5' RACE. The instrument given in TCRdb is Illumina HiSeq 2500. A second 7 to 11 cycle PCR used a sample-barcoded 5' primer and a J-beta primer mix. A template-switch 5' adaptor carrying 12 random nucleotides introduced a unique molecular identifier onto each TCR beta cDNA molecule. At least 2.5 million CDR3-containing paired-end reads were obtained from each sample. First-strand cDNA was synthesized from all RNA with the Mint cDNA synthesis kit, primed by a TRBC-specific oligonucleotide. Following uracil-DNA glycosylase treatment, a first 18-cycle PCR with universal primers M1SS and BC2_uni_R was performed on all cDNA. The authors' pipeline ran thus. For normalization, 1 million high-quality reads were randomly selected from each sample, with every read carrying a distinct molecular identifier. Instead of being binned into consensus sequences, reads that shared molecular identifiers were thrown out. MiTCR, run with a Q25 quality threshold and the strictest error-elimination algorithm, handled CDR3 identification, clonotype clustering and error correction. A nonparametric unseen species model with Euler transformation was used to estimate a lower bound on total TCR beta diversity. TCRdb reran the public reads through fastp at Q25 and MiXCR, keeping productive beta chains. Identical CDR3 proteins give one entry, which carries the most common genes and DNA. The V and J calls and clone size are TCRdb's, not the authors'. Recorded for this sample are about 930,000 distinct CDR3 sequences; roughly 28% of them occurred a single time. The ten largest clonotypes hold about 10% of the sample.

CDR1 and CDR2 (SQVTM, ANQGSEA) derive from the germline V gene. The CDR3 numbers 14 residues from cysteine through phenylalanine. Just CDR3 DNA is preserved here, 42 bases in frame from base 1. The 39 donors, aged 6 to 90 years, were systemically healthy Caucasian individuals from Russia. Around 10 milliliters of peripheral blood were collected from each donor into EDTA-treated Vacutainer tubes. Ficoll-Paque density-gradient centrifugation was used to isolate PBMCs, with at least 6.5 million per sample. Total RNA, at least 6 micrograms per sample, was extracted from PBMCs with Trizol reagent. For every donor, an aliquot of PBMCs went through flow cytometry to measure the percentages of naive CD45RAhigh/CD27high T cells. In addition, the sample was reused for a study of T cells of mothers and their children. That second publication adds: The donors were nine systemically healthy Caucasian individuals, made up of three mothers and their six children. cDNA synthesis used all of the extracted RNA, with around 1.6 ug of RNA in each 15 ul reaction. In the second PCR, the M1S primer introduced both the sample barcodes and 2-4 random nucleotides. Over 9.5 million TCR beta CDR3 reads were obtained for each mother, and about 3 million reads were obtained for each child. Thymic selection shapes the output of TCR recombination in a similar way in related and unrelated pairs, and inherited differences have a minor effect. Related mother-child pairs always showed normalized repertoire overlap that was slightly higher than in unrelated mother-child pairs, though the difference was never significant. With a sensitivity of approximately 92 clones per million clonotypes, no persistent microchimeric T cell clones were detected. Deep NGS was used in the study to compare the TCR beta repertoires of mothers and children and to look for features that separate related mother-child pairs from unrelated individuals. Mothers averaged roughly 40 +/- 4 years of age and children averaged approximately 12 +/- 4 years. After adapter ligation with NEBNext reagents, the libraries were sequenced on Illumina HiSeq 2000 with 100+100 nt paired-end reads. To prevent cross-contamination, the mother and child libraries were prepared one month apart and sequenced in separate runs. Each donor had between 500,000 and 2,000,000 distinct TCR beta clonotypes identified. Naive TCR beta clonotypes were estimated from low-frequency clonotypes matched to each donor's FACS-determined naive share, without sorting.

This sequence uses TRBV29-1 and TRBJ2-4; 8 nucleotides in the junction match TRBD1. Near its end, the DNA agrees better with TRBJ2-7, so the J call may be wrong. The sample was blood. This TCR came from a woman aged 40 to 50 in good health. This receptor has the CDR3 CSVRRADRVDEQYF. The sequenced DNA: TGCAGCGTTAGACGGGCGGACAGGGTGGACGAGCAGTACTTC.